One sample yielded the 9 T cell receptor beta chains listed below, sequenced in a study of blood T cells in healthy people across ages. It was with a sample-barcoded 5' primer and a J-beta primer mix that a second PCR of about 7 to 12 cycles was run. TCRdb re-called the 5' RACE reads with MiXCR, one entry per CDR3 protein. The sample has 1.5 million to 2 million distinct CDR3 sequences; over 25% are singletons. Material: blood. These receptor sequences come from a woman in her twenties or thirties in good health.

The chain links TRBV7-9 to TRBJ1-2; D may be TRBD1 (5 bases). The V gene lost 5 bases and the J gene lost 4 bases, with 11 bases spanning the gap. The CDR3 consists of 13 residues. Germline lookup yields CDR1 SEHNR and CDR2 FQNEAQ (reference sequence). CDR3 sequence (DNA): TGTGCCAGCAGCAGCGCAGGGCTCTATGGCTACACCTTC. This codes for CASSSAGLYGYTF.

The V call is TRBV3-1, the J call TRBJ1-2; 7 bases agree with TRBD1. The CDR3 length is 15 residues. Per the germline V gene, CDR1 is LGHDT and CDR2 is YNNKEL (reference sequence). Trimming removed 3 bases from V and 6 bases from J; junction bases left unmatched: 10. CDR3 DNA: TGTGCCAGCAGCCAGTACTCGACAGGGCAGGATGGCTACACCTTC. This codes for CASSQYSTGQDGYTF.

A few counts support this clonotype. This chain connects TRBV29-1 to TRBJ1-1; no clear D gene. Germline-derived CDR1 and CDR2 are SQVTM and ANQGSEA. V dropped 3 bases and J dropped 10 bases, with 9 bases sitting between them. CDR3 size: 10 residues. CDR3 DNA: TGCAGCGTTGACGTGGGTAGAGCTTTCTTT. As protein: CSVDVGRAFF.

This clonotype was detected a few times. This chain uses TRBV27 with TRBJ1-1; D not certain. Germline CDR1 MNHEY, CDR2 SMNVEV (reference sequence). V was clipped by 3 bases and J by 1 base, with 6 bases between them. The length of the CDR3 is 13 residues. CDR3 coding DNA: TGTGCCAGCAGTTTCCTCAGGAACACTGAAGCTTTCTTT. This codes for CASSFLRNTEAFF.

This chain connects TRBV6-5 to TRBJ1-5; 12 bases map to TRBD1. Per the germline V gene, CDR1 is MNHEY and CDR2 is SVGAGI. The CDR3 has 17 residues. J was trimmed by 4 bases and V by 4 bases; bases with no gene match: 8. The CDR3 sequence: CASSSTGTGGLNQPQHF. The DNA for the CDR3 is TGTGCCAGCAGTTCCACCGGGACAGGGGGCCTTAATCAGCCCCAGCATTTT.

The chain couples TRBV5-5 to TRBJ1-5; D not certain. This CDR3 is built from 16 residues. Germline V gene sequence: CDR1 SGHKS, CDR2 YYEKEE (reference sequence). Trimming pared 0 bases from V and 7 bases from J, leaving 17 bases between. Here the CDR3 reads CASSLAAGRVNQPQHF. The CDR3 bases are TGTGCCAGCAGCTTGGCGGCCGGGAGGGTCAACCAGCCCCAGCATTTT.

This clonotype was picked up many times. The chain recombines TRBV29-1 with TRBJ2-7, with D hard to call. Per the germline V gene, CDR1 is SQVTM and CDR2 is ANQGSEA. The CDR3 covers 16 residues. V was trimmed by 3 bases and J by 3 bases, leaving 21 bases between them. The CDR3 bases are TGCAGCGTTGAGCTTGAAGGGCGGCAGATCAGCTACGAGCAGTACTTC. Amino acid sequence: CSVELEGRQISYEQYF.

This rearrangement joins TRBV5-1 to TRBJ2-7; D might be TRBD2 (5 bases). The last part of the DNA fits TRBJ2-5 better; the J call may be wrong. The CDR3 is 16 residues long. Germline CDR1 SGHRS, CDR2 YFSETQ. In DNA, the CDR3 is TGCGCCAGCAGAGGGAGTAGTGGAGAGCGATTCGAGACCCAGTACTTC. Protein sequence: CASRGSSGERFETQYF.

Only a few counts were recorded for this clonotype. The chain links TRBV7-9 to TRBJ1-5, with D unresolved. The V gene lost 3 bases and the J gene lost 7 bases, with 13 bases spanning the gap. Germline CDR1 reads SEHNR; CDR2 reads FQNEAQ (reference sequence). This CDR3 is 14 amino acids long. CDR3 bases: TGTGCCAGCAGCTTCGAGGGAGTTCAACAGCCCCAGCATTTT. Translation gives CASSFEGVQQPQHF.